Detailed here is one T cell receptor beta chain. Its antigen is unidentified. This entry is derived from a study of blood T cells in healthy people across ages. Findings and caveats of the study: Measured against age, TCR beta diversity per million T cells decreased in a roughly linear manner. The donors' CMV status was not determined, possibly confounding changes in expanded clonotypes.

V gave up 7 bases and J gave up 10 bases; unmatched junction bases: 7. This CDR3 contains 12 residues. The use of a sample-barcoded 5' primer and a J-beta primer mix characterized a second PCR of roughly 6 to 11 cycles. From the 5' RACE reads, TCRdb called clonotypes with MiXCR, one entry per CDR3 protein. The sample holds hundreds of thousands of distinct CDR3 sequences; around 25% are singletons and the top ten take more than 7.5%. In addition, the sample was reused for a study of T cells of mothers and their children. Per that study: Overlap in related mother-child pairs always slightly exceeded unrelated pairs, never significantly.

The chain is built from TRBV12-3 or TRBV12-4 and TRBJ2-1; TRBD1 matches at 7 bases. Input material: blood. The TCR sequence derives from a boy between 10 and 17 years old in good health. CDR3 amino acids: CASTRGPGEQFF. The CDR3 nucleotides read TGTGCCAGCACTAGGGGGCCCGGGGAGCAGTTCTTC.